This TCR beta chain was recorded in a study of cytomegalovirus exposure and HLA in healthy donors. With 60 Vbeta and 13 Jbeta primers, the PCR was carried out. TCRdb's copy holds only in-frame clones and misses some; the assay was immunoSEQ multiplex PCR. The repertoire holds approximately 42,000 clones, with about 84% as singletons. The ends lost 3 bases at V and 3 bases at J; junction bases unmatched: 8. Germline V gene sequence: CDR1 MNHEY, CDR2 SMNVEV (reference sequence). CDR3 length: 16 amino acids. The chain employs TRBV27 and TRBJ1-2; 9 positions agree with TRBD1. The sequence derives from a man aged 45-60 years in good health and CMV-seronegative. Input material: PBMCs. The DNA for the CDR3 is TGTGCCAGCAGTTTCTGGGGACAGGGCAGCGACTATGGCTACACCTTC. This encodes CASSFWGQGSDYGYTF.